Following are 27 T cell receptor beta chains from one sample sequenced in a study of technical replicates of blood from a handful of donors. Sequencing was performed with immunoSEQ multiplex PCR; in TCRdb, only in-frame clones are kept and a portion is missing. Among fewer than 85,000 clones listed, 95% to 97% were seen once. The source material was T cells isolated from PBMCs. The receptors derive from a human donor in good health.

The chain combines TRBV5-1 with TRBJ1-1; TRBD1 matches 8 bases. Germline CDR1 is SGHRS and CDR2 is YFSETQ. J gave up 4 bases and V 4 bases, and 6 bases lay outside the gene matches. This CDR3 spans 14 amino acids. CDR3 region: CASSLEQGATEAFF. CDR3 nucleotide sequence: TGCGCCAGCAGCCTCGAGCAGGGGGCCACTGAAGCTTTCTTT.

The V and J genes are TRBV10-3 and TRBJ2-5; 15 bases are a match to TRBD2. With V trimmed by 10 bases and J by 3 bases, 6 bases remained unmatched. The germline V gene encodes CDR1 ENHRY and CDR2 SYGVKD. The CDR3 has 15 residues. The CDR3 sequence: CATGTSGRLKETQYF. The CDR3 coding sequence is TGTGCCACCGGGACTAGCGGGAGGTTAAAAGAGACCCAGTACTTC.

The chain uses TRBV5-1 and TRBJ2-3; TRBD2 matches 12 bases. The germline CDR1 and CDR2 sequences are SGHRS and YFSETQ. Trimming took 4 bases from V and 4 from J; bases not matched to a gene: 7. The CDR3 contains 16 residues. The CDR3 DNA reads as TGCGCCAGCAGCACCGGACTAGCGGGAAGCGCAGATACGCAGTATTTT. Translated: CASSTGLAGSADTQYF.

The chain combines TRBV7-3 with TRBJ2-1; 11 nucleotides match TRBD2. Germline trimming cut 4 bases from V and 7 bases from J; bases unmatched to any gene: 9. CDR1 SGHTA and CDR2 FQGTGA come from the germline V gene. This CDR3 contains 16 residues. In DNA form, the CDR3 reads TGTGCCAGCAGCTCGGGACTAGCGGAGAGGATGAATGAGCAGTTCTTC. This codes for CASSSGLAERMNEQFF. Full variable domain (outside the CDR3, taken from reference TRBV7-3 and TRBJ2-1): GAGVSQTPSNKVTEKGKYVELRCDPISGHTALYWYRQSLGQGPEFLIYFQGTGAADDSGLPNDRFFAVRPEGSVSTLKIQRTERGDSAVYLCASSSGLAERMNEQFFGPGTRLTVL.

This chain uses TRBV2 with TRBJ2-7, with D tentatively TRBD2 (6 bases). V dropped 8 bases and J dropped 1 base, with 9 bases sitting between them. CDR3 length equals 12 residues. The germline gives CDR1 SNHLY, CDR2 FYNNEI. The CDR3 loop reads CASGRLSYEQYF. Here the CDR3 DNA reads TGTGCCAGCGGGAGGCTGTCCTACGAGCAGTACTTC.

The chain recombines TRBV6-6 with TRBJ1-4; 7 nucleotides agree with TRBD1. The germline gives CDR1 MNHNY, CDR2 SVGAGI (reference sequence). The V and J ends lost 2 bases and 10 bases, in that order; junction bases with no gene match: 10. The length of the CDR3 is 15 residues. The CDR3 is CASSYPGTEGGKLFF. CDR3 DNA sequence: TGTGCCAGCAGTTACCCTGGGACAGAGGGGGGAAAACTGTTTTTT.

The chain links TRBV9 to TRBJ2-7; D may be TRBD2 (5 bases). CDR1 is SGDLS and CDR2 is YYNGEE in the germline V gene. V was clipped by 2 bases and J by 2 bases, with 14 bases between them. The CDR3 has 15 residues. The CDR3 protein is CASSVGGSLTYEQYF. The CDR3 coding sequence is TGTGCCAGCAGCGTGGGCGGGTCCCTCACCTACGAGCAGTACTTC. Variable domain in full (rest from reference TRBV9 and TRBJ2-7): DSGVTQTPKHLITATGQRVTLRCSPRSGDLSVYWYQQSLDQGLQFLIQYYNGEERAKGNILERFSAQQFPDLHSELNLSSLELGDSALYFCASSVGGSLTYEQYFGPGTRLTVT.

The chain uses TRBV6-5 and TRBJ1-3; D gene ambiguous. This CDR3 is built from 13 residues. The V and J ends lost 5 bases and 1 base respectively, with 6 bases between them. Germline loops: CDR1 MNHEY, CDR2 SVGAGI. The CDR3: CASSRGSGNTIYF. The CDR3 DNA reads TGTGCCAGCAGTAGAGGGTCTGGAAACACCATATATTTT.

V gene TRBV7-9 combines with J gene TRBJ1-5, with TRBD1 matching 7 bases. Trimming cost V 4 bases and J 1 base; bases outside gene matches: 7. Germline V lookup: CDR1 SEHNR, CDR2 FQNEAQ (reference sequence). The CDR3 spans 16 residues. The CDR3 sequence: CASSSIQGQSNQPQHF. In DNA form, the CDR3 reads TGTGCCAGCAGCTCTATACAGGGACAGAGCAATCAGCCCCAGCATTTT.

The rearrangement joins TRBV4-2 to TRBJ1-5; weak D call: TRBD1 (6 bases). V lost 0 bases, J lost 10 bases, and 13 bases lay in between. The CDR3 sequence is 14 residues long. Germline-derived CDR1 and CDR2 are LGHNA and YNFKEQ. CDR3 amino acids: CASSQDGGFNPQHF. CDR3 nucleotide sequence: TGTGCCAGCAGCCAAGATGGGGGCTTTAATCCCCAGCATTTT.

The CDR3 DNA is TGTGCCAGCAGCTTTTCAGGGGGGACTTACGAGCAGTACTTC. The encoded protein is CASSFSGGTYEQYF. V gene TRBV7-9 combines with J gene TRBJ2-7; a possible D gene is TRBD1 (7 bases). CDR1 SEHNR and CDR2 FQNEAQ come from the germline V gene (reference sequence). CDR3 length equals 14 residues. V was clipped by 3 bases and J by 4 bases, with 13 bases between them.

The CDR3 here is CASSQVGGRGEQFF. The CDR3 nucleotides read TGTGCCAGCAGCCAAGTAGGAGGCAGAGGTGAGCAGTTCTTC. The chain employs TRBV14 and TRBJ2-1, with D perhaps TRBD2 (5 bases). Per germline, CDR1 SGHDN and CDR2 FVKESK. Between the trimmed V and J ends, which lost 1 base and 9 bases, there was a span of 13 bases. This CDR3 has 14 residues.

The CDR3 bases are TGTGCCAGCAGCTTTACACTAGCGGCGTACAATGAGCAGTTCTTC. Encoded protein: CASSFTLAAYNEQFF. V and J are TRBV7-3 and TRBJ2-1; 8 bases fit TRBD2. This CDR3 is 15 amino acids long. V shed 3 bases and J 4 bases; nucleotides not matched to a gene: 5. The germline gives CDR1 SGHTA, CDR2 FQGTGA. The variable domain in full, completed from reference TRBV7-3 and TRBJ2-1, reads GAGVSQTPSNKVTEKGKYVELRCDPISGHTALYWYRQSLGQGPEFLIYFQGTGAADDSGLPNDRFFAVRPEGSVSTLKIQRTERGDSAVYLCASSFTLAAYNEQFFGPGTRLTVL.

The chain combines TRBV11-2 with TRBJ2-7, with 10 bases that match TRBD2. The CDR3 contains 14 residues. The ends lost 10 bases at V and 5 bases at J; junction bases unmatched: 11. CDR1 and CDR2 (germline): SGHAT, FQNNGV. CDR3 loop: CATRASGRIHEQYF. Here the CDR3 DNA reads TGTGCCACCAGAGCTAGCGGGAGAATTCACGAGCAGTACTTC.

The chain is built from TRBV7-2 and TRBJ1-5; D call uncertain. Germline CDR1 is SGHTA and CDR2 is FQGNSA. The CDR3 consists of 15 residues. V shed 1 base and J shed 0 bases, with 7 bases lying between them. CDR3 DNA: TGTGCCAGCAGCTTAGGACTTTATAGCAATCAGCCCCAGCATTTT. Amino acids: CASSLGLYSNQPQHF.

The chain uses TRBV29-1 and TRBJ1-2; tentative D call: TRBD1 (6 bases). The V end lost 5 bases, the J end lost 6 bases, and 13 bases lay between the germline ends. CDR3 length equals 12 residues. Per the germline V gene, CDR1 is SQVTM and CDR2 is ANQGSEA. The CDR3 loop is CSVPLGGDGYTF. CDR3 coding DNA: TGCAGCGTTCCCTTAGGGGGTGATGGCTACACCTTC.

The chain couples TRBV7-6 to TRBJ1-1, with 7 bases lining up with TRBD1. This CDR3 comprises 15 residues. V lost 5 bases and J lost 1; bases outside the gene matches: 7. The V gene's germline CDR1 is SGHVS and CDR2 FNYEAQ. This CDR3 is CASSLTGAWNTEAFF. The DNA of the CDR3 is TGTGCCAGCAGCCTAACAGGGGCTTGGAACACTGAAGCTTTCTTT.

This sequence joins TRBV7-2 and TRBJ2-7; TRBD2 agrees at 13 bases. V lost 4 bases and J lost 5; bases outside the gene matches: 5. This CDR3 contains 15 residues. Per germline, CDR1 SGHTA and CDR2 FQGNSA. The CDR3 sequence is CASSSGLAGAHEQYF. CDR3 coding DNA: TGTGCCAGCAGCTCTGGACTAGCGGGAGCCCACGAGCAGTACTTC.

This chain connects TRBV7-3 to TRBJ2-3, with 8 bases aligning to TRBD2. V shed 0 bases, J shed 10 bases, and the junction held 3 bases outside the gene matches. Germline loops: CDR1 SGHTA, CDR2 FQGTGA. CDR3 length: 13 residues. The CDR3 loop reads CASSLTLAGAQYF. The CDR3 region has the DNA TGTGCCAGCAGCTTAACGCTAGCGGGCGCGCAGTATTTT.

The rearrangement uses TRBV9 and TRBJ2-3; D is perhaps TRBD2 (6 bases). The germline gives CDR1 SGDLS, CDR2 YYNGEE. V gave up 0 bases and J gave up 2 bases, with 13 bases separating them. There are 16 residues in the CDR3. CDR3 nucleotides: TGTGCCAGCAGCGTAGGGGTAGCGGACTCCACAGATACGCAGTATTTT. This encodes CASSVGVADSTDTQYF.

The chain couples TRBV28 to TRBJ2-5, with D possibly matching TRBD1 (5 bases). Trimming left V 3 bases short and J 4 bases short, with 18 bases between. CDR1 is MDHEN, CDR2 SYDVKM, per germline. The CDR3 consists of 16 residues. CDR3 in amino acids: CASSFMRGRARETQYF. For the CDR3, the DNA is TGTGCCAGCAGTTTCATGCGCGGCAGGGCGAGAGAGACCCAGTACTTC. The complete variable domain, with remaining parts taken from reference TRBV28 and TRBJ2-5, reads DVKVTQSSRYLVKRTGEKVFLECVQDMDHENMFWYRQDPGLGLRLIYFSYDVKMKEKGDIPEGYSVSREKKERFSLILESASTNQTSMYLCASSFMRGRARETQYFGPGTRLLVL.

This chain connects TRBV7-9 to TRBJ2-5, with a possible D match to TRBD1 (6 bases). Trimming cost V 4 bases and J 0 bases, with 21 bases left between them. Germline V gene data show CDR1 as SEHNR and CDR2 as FQNEAQ (reference sequence). This CDR3 comprises 18 residues. The CDR3 here is CASSSPPRDTTYQETQYF. The CDR3 DNA reads TGTGCCAGCAGCTCACCGCCCCGGGACACCACGTACCAAGAGACCCAGTACTTC.

This clone was observed a single time. The gene calls are TRBV5-1 and TRBJ2-3; 7 bases match TRBD2. There are 14 residues in the CDR3. Germline V lookup: CDR1 SGHRS, CDR2 YFSETQ. V dropped 4 bases and J dropped 4; count of bases not matched to a gene: 6. The CDR3 region is CASSPTSWSDTQYF. The CDR3 bases are TGCGCCAGCAGCCCGACTAGCTGGTCAGATACGCAGTATTTT.

V gene TRBV7-6 combines with J gene TRBJ1-2; D may be TRBD1 (5 bases). This CDR3 is built from 15 residues. Germline CDR1 reads SGHVS; CDR2 reads FNYEAQ. Trimming pared 4 bases from V and 3 bases from J, leaving 15 bases between. CDR3 sequence reads: CASSSAGLRDYGYTF. The CDR3 DNA sequence: TGTGCCAGCAGCTCAGCGGGGCTTCGTGACTATGGCTACACCTTC.

This clone was seen just once. The rearrangement links TRBV7-2 to TRBJ1-2; D gene unclear. The CDR3 totals 14 residues. V shed 7 bases and J shed 2 bases, with 14 bases lying between them. Germline CDR1 reads SGHTA; CDR2 reads FQGNSA. This chain's CDR3 is CASTEGTGNYGYTF. In nucleotides, the CDR3 is TGTGCCAGCACCGAGGGTACGGGAAACTATGGCTACACCTTC.

The J gene is TRBJ1-1, the V gene TRBV5-8, with D uncertain. Trimming pared 0 bases from V and 0 bases from J, leaving 15 bases between. The CDR3 totals 17 residues. CDR1 SGHTS and CDR2 YDEGEE come from the germline V gene. The CDR3: CASSLATGSEMNTEAFF. The DNA for the CDR3 is TGTGCCAGCAGCTTGGCGACGGGGTCAGAAATGAACACTGAAGCTTTCTTT.

The chain employs TRBV9 and TRBJ1-4; TRBD1 aligns across 9 bases. This CDR3 spans 15 amino acids. V shed 0 bases, J shed 11 bases, and the junction held 8 bases outside the gene matches. Germline CDR1 reads SGDLS; CDR2 reads YYNGEE. CDR3 sequence: CASSVEGRTGEKLFF. The CDR3 DNA reads as TGTGCCAGCAGCGTAGAGGGAAGGACAGGGGAGAAACTGTTTTTT.